The 10 T cell receptor beta chains listed next were all sequenced from one sample in a study of T cell responses to AZD1222 COVID-19 vaccine. Sequenced by immunoSEQ multiplex PCR; TCRdb stores in-frame clones only, minus some. Of 130,000 or so clones in the sample, more than 85% were seen once. The sequences come from peripheral blood, collected on day 0 of MenACWY control vaccination. The receptors were sampled from an adult in good health.

V usage is TRBV29-1 and J usage is TRBJ2-3, with 7 bases matching TRBD2. Germline lookup yields CDR1 SQVTM and CDR2 ANQGSEA. The CDR3 has 14 residues. With 3 bases clipped from V and 4 bases from J, the junction kept 7 bases outside the gene matches. Here the CDR3 DNA reads TGCAGCGTTGATGGCGGGGGTGCGGCAGATACGCAGTATTTT. The encoded protein is CSVDGGGAADTQYF.

The chain uses TRBV14 and TRBJ1-3; TRBD1 agrees at 9 bases. The ends lost 8 bases at V and 4 bases at J; junction bases unmatched: 3. Germline V gives CDR1 SGHDN, CDR2 FVKESK. The CDR3 covers 13 residues. The CDR3 here is CASGTGPGNTIYF. CDR3 sequence (DNA): TGTGCCAGCGGGACAGGGCCCGGAAACACCATATATTTT. Looking up the rest from reference TRBV14 and TRBJ1-3 gives the full variable domain: EAGVTQFPSHSVIEKGQTVTLRCDPISGHDNLYWYRRVMGKEIKFLLHFVKESKQDESGMPNNRFLAERTGGTYSTLKVQPAELEDSGVYFCASGTGPGNTIYFGEGSWLTVV.

The genes are TRBV5-8 and TRBJ2-5, with a tentative D call TRBD2 (5 bases). This CDR3 has 14 residues. Germline V gives CDR1 SGHTS, CDR2 YDEGEE. The V gene lost 4 bases and the J gene lost 5 bases, with 15 bases spanning the gap. In DNA form, the CDR3 reads TGTGCCAGCAGCCGGGGTCCTCAAGAGGAGACCCAGTACTTC. This codes for CASSRGPQEETQYF.

The chain uses TRBV9 and TRBJ1-2, with D unresolved. Germline lookup yields CDR1 SGDLS and CDR2 YYNGEE. This CDR3 is 14 amino acids long. The ends were cut back, 0 bases at V and 0 bases at J, with 6 bases in the middle. CDR3 DNA: TGTGCCAGCAGCGTAGTGGGAACTAACTATGGCTACACCTTC. It yields the protein CASSVVGTNYGYTF.

V is TRBV6-5 and J is TRBJ1-3; D is ambiguous. The CDR3 runs 16 residues. Deletions cut 0 bases from V and 4 bases from J, with 13 bases between. Looked up from germline, CDR1 is MNHEY and CDR2 is SVGAGI. CDR3 loop: CASSYSPNNGGNTIYF. The DNA for the CDR3 is TGTGCCAGCAGTTACTCCCCTAACAATGGGGGAAACACCATATATTTT.

The table lists this clone with a few counts. The V call is TRBV7-8, the J call TRBJ2-1; tentatively, D is TRBD1 (5 bases). The CDR3 contains 13 residues. V lost 3 bases to trimming and J lost 8 bases, with 11 bases between them. Germline values: CDR1 SGHVS, CDR2 FQNEAQ. Written as DNA, the CDR3 is TGTGCCAGCAGCTTGAGGTTAGGGGATGAGCAGTTCTTC. This encodes CASSLRLGDEQFF.

The V call is TRBV2, the J call TRBJ2-5, with 9 bases matching TRBD1. The germline V gene encodes CDR1 SNHLY and CDR2 FYNNEI. V dropped 7 bases and J dropped 2; count of bases not matched to a gene: 5. The CDR3 spans 14 residues. CDR3 amino acids: CASNGGTGQETQYF. The CDR3 DNA reads as TGTGCCAGCAACGGAGGGACAGGGCAAGAGACCCAGTACTTC. Full variable domain (remainder filled in from reference TRBV2 and TRBJ2-5): EPEVTQTPSHQVTQMGQEVILRCVPISNHLYFYWYRQILGQKVEFLVSFYNNEISEKSEIFDDQFSVERPDGSNFTLKIRSTKLEDSAMYFCASNGGTGQETQYFGPGTRLLVL.

The rearrangement uses TRBV10-3 and TRBJ1-3; 8 bases map to TRBD1. V lost 4 bases, J lost 0 bases, and 8 bases stayed unmatched. This CDR3 has 17 residues. Germline V gives CDR1 ENHRY, CDR2 SYGVKD. CDR3: CAISGRDRLTSGNTIYF. For the CDR3, the DNA is TGTGCCATCAGTGGCCGGGACAGGCTTACCTCTGGAAACACCATATATTTT.

This clone was found a few times. The rearrangement uses TRBV5-1 and TRBJ1-2, with TRBD1 identical over 8 bases. V lost 5 bases to trimming and J lost 8 bases; unmatched junction nucleotides: 8. The CDR3 is made up of 13 amino acids. Germline CDR1 is SGHRS and CDR2 is YFSETQ. The CDR3 nucleotides are TGCGCCAGCAGACTGACAGGGGCTGGAGGCTACACCTTC. Encoded protein: CASRLTGAGGYTF.

This chain joins TRBV7-9 and TRBJ1-1, with D possibly being TRBD1 (6 bases). Germline V gene data show CDR1 as SEHNR and CDR2 as FQNEAQ (reference sequence). V lost 8 bases to trimming and J lost 6 bases, with 13 bases between them. This CDR3 has 12 amino acids. In DNA, the CDR3 is TGTGCCAGCCGGCAGGGGCAACCTGAAGCTTTCTTT. As protein: CASRQGQPEAFF.